The T cell receptor (beta chain) under discussion was sequenced for a study of cytomegalovirus exposure and HLA in healthy donors. V dropped 4 bases and J dropped 2; count of bases not matched to a gene: 6. The CDR3 has 15 amino acids. Germline-derived CDR1 and CDR2 are MNHEY and SVGAGI. Study-wide results and limits: What a later analysis showed was that several of the most significant clusters appeared linked to common viral pathogens.

PCR was performed using 60 Vbeta and 13 Jbeta primers. Assay: immunoSEQ multiplex PCR; the TCRdb copy retains only in-frame clones and omits some. The data contain 120,000 to 150,000 clones, roughly 80% of them seen just once; the ten biggest clones take up 6.8%. On this clone itself: The antigen is undetermined.

Though nominally healthy at sampling, donors likely had unrecorded immune exposures. The chain couples TRBV6-5 to TRBJ2-7; 9 nucleotides line up with TRBD1. This sequence was found in a man aged 40-49 years in good health and CMV-seropositive. What was sequenced was PBMCs. In DNA form, the CDR3 reads TGTGCCAGCAGTTCCGCGGGACAGGGCCCCTACGAGCAGTACTTC. This translates into CASSSAGQGPYEQYF.